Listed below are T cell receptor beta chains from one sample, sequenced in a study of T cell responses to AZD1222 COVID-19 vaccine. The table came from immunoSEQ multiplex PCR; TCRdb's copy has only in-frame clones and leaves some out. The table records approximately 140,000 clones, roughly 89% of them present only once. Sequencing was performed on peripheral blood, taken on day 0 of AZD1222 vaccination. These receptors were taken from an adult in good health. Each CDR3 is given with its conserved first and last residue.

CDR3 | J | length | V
CASSLTGMGYGYTF | TRBJ1-2 | 14 | TRBV4-1
CATSGSGNTIYF | TRBJ1-3 | 12 | TRBV24-1
CASSPRASNTEAFF | TRBJ1-1 | 14 | TRBV19
CAGGTVNTGELFF | TRBJ2-2 | 13 | TRBV19
CASSLSPGRGYTF | TRBJ1-2 | 13 | TRBV5-1
CSASPDQYEQYF | TRBJ2-7 | 12 | TRBV20-1
CASSQARGSEAFF | TRBJ1-1 | 13 | TRBV4-2
CATGEDRGSYNEQFF | TRBJ2-1 | 15 | TRBV24-1
CASSLTRGSNQPQHF | TRBJ1-5 | 15 | TRBV7-2
CASSLAAGISGNTIYF | TRBJ1-3 | 16 | TRBV7-9
CAWNDGSEETQYF | TRBJ2-5 | 13 | TRBV30
CASSWGPGRVREQYF | TRBJ2-7 | 15 | TRBV28
CASSVGGRADQFF | TRBJ2-1 | 13 | TRBV9
CASSIDNRGSNSPLHF | TRBJ1-6 | 16 | TRBV19
CASSGDMSANVLTF | TRBJ2-6 | 14 | TRBV6-4
CASRVGETQYF | TRBJ2-5 | 11 | TRBV2
CASSSRRLSSYEQYF | TRBJ2-7 | 15 | TRBV7-8
CASSLDWGLAGVWQFF | TRBJ2-1 | 16 | TRBV11-2
CSYSGLATDTQYF | TRBJ2-3 | 13 | TRBV29-1
CASSTTTGVPYYGYTF | TRBJ1-2 | 16 | TRBV19
CASSLRGTTDTQYF | TRBJ2-3 | 14 | TRBV11-3
CASSPAGTDYGYTF | TRBJ1-2 | 14 | TRBV11-3
CASSDLVGKKLFF | TRBJ1-4 | 13 | TRBV7-2
CASSSHRGGPAEELFF | TRBJ2-2 | 16 | TRBV5-6
CASSYRGRLSLQATNEKLFF | TRBJ1-4 | 20 | TRBV27
CASSILAGEEQYF | TRBJ2-7 | 13 | TRBV27
CASSPQGGYNEQFF | TRBJ2-1 | 14 | TRBV5-1
CASSVQGQGKWGELFF | TRBJ2-2 | 16 | TRBV9
CASRSLETYEQYF | TRBJ2-7 | 13 | TRBV11-2
CASSTRKEAGEQYF | TRBJ2-7 | 14 | TRBV7-9
CASSTYRGVNQPQHF | TRBJ1-5 | 15 | TRBV28
CASSLGPSNQPQHF | TRBJ1-5 | 14 | TRBV5-8
CASSLGRGYQPQHF | TRBJ1-5 | 14 | TRBV7-8
CASSEGDWDYEQYF | TRBJ2-7 | 14 | TRBV6-4
CASSSGTGGYEQYF | TRBJ2-7 | 14 | TRBV5-1
CASSDSGTDTEAFF | TRBJ1-1 | 14 | TRBV28
CASSSRGGASQETQYF | TRBJ2-5 | 16 | TRBV6-5
CASSPRTGENTEAFF | TRBJ1-1 | 15 | TRBV2
CAWRLLTGELFF | TRBJ2-2 | 12 | TRBV30
CASSYGRTASYEQYF | TRBJ2-7 | 15 | TRBV6-5
CATSRDPSRNSPLHF | TRBJ1-6 | 15 | TRBV15
CASSSLKGSGANVLTF | TRBJ2-6 | 16 | TRBV11-2
CASSSRQGLNTEAFF | TRBJ1-1 | 15 | TRBV11-2
CASSQTGTVSYNEQFF | TRBJ2-1 | 16 | TRBV14
CASSPTSPFSNEQFF | TRBJ2-1 | 15 | TRBV27
CASSLGAVGSYEQYF | TRBJ2-7 | 15 | TRBV5-8
CASSSLDRSPLHF | TRBJ1-6 | 13 | TRBV6-2/TRBV6-3
CASSLGGGFRELFF | TRBJ2-2 | 14 | TRBV27
CASSLGRENQPQHF | TRBJ1-5 | 14 | TRBV7-9
CAISEPTGGYSYEQYF | TRBJ2-7 | 16 | TRBV10-3
CASSPTGGGSEQYF | TRBJ2-7 | 14 | TRBV11-2
CASSSPGTGDRGYTF | TRBJ1-2 | 15 | TRBV7-9
CASSQVTDPTTDTQYF | TRBJ2-3 | 16 | TRBV14